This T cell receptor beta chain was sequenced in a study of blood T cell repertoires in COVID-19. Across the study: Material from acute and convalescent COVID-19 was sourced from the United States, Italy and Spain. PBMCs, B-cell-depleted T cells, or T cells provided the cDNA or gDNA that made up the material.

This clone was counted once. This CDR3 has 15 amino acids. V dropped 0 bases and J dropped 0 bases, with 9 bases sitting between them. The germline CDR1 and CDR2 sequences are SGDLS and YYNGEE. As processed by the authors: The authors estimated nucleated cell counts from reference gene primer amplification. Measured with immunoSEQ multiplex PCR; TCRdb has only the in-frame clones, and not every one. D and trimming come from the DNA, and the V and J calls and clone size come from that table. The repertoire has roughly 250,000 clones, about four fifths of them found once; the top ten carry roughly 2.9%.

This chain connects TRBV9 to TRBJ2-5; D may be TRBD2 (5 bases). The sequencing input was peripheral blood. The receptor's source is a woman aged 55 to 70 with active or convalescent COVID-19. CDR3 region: CASSVDLAYQETQYF. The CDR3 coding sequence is TGTGCCAGCAGCGTAGACTTAGCGTACCAAGAGACCCAGTACTTC.